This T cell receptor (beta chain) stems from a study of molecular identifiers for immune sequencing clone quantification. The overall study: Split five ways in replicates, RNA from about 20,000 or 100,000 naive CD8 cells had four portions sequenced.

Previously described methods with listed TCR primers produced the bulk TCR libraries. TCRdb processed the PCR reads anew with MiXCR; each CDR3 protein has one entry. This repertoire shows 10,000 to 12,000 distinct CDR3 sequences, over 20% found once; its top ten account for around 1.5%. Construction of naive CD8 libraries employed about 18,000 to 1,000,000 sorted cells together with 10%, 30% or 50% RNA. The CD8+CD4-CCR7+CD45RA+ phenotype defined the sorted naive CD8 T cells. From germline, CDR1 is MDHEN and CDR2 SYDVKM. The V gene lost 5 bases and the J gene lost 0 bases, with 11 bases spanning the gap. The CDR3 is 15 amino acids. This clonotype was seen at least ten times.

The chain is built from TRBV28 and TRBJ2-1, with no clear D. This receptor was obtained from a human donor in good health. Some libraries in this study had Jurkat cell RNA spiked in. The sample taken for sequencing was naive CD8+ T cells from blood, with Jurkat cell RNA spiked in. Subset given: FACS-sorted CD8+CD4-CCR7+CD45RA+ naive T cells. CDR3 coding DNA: TGTGCCAGCAGTCCATCCCTGAGCTCCTACAATGAGCAGTTCTTC. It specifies CASSPSLSSYNEQFF.